This entry lists 18 T cell receptor beta chains sequenced from one sample in a study of blood T cell repertoires in COVID-19. Clones were read by immunoSEQ multiplex PCR, and TCRdb kept only the in-frame ones, dropping some. The sample lists about 180,000 clones, about 90% seen once, with 0.95% to 1.5% in the top ten. Sequences were obtained from PBMCs or T cells enriched from blood (not recorded which). The receptors were gathered from a human donor with acute COVID-19. The donor label of this sample is uncertain.

This clone appeared once. This chain connects TRBV9 to TRBJ2-1, with 8 bases lining up with TRBD2. Germline assignment: CDR1 SGDLS and CDR2 YYNGEE. This CDR3 contains 13 residues. The J segment lost 9 bases and the V segment lost 6 bases, leaving 8 bases of the junction unmatched. The DNA of the CDR3 is TGTGCCAGCAACGGGGGGGCCTTGGGTGAGCAGTTCTTC. Its translation: CASNGGALGEQFF.

This clone was detected a few times. The chain links TRBV21-1 to TRBJ1-5. TRBV21-1 is given as a pseudogene. This CDR3 is built from 15 residues. In DNA form, the CDR3 reads TGTGCCAGCAGCAAGACGGCTACTATCAATCAGCCCCAGCATTTT. Its translation: CASSKTATINQPQHF.

The chain links TRBV2 to TRBJ1-2, with TRBD1 identical over 7 bases. V lost 6 bases to trimming and J lost 5 bases; unmatched junction nucleotides: 12. The CDR3 contains 15 residues. The V gene's germline CDR1 is SNHLY and CDR2 FYNNEI. The CDR3 DNA sequence: TGTGCCAGCAGCCTATCGGCACAGGGGAGGTATGGCTACACCTTC. Protein: CASSLSAQGRYGYTF.

The CDR3 DNA reads TGTGCCAGCCGAGGACTAGCGGATTCCTACGAGCAGTACTTC. Its protein product is CASRGLADSYEQYF. The chain uses TRBV6-5 and TRBJ2-7; 10 nucleotides align to TRBD2. Germline CDR1 and CDR2: MNHEY and SVGAGI. The CDR3 is made up of 14 amino acids. V dropped 8 bases and J dropped 1; count of bases not matched to a gene: 5.

A note on this clone: The sample contains more than one DNA sequence encoding this CDR3. The DNA for the CDR3 is TGTGCCTGGAGTGTACAAGAGAACACTGAAGCTTTCTTT. It translates to CAWSVQENTEAFF. The chain combines TRBV30 with TRBJ1-1; unclear D gene. CDR1 is GTSNPN and CDR2 is SVGIG in the germline V gene (reference sequence). The length of the CDR3 is 13 residues. The V end lost 0 bases, the J end lost 1 base, and 6 bases lay between the germline ends.

The rearrangement joins TRBV9 to TRBJ1-3; 9 bases match TRBD1. Losses at the gene ends were 3 bases for V and 0 bases for J; bases not matched to a gene: 7. CDR1 SGDLS and CDR2 YYNGEE come from the germline V gene. The CDR3 runs to 17 residues. The CDR3: CASSALTGGYSGNTIYF. The CDR3, as DNA: TGTGCCAGCAGCGCCCTGACAGGGGGATACTCTGGAAACACCATATATTTT.

The chain links TRBV9 to TRBJ1-2, with TRBD1 matching over 7 bases. Germline CDR1 reads SGDLS; CDR2 reads YYNGEE. The CDR3 loop spans 15 amino acids. V shed 2 bases and J 0 bases; nucleotides not matched to a gene: 4. DNA for the CDR3: TGTGCCAGCAGCGTTGGGACAGACGCTAACTATGGCTACACCTTC. This encodes CASSVGTDANYGYTF.

This rearrangement joins TRBV4-2 to TRBJ1-4, with D tentatively TRBD1 (5 bases). Germline CDR1 and CDR2: LGHNA and YNFKEQ. The CDR3 consists of 15 residues. Trimming left V 1 base short and J 7 bases short, with 13 bases between. The CDR3 DNA is TGTGCCAGCAGCCAAGTAACCCAGGGCGGTGAAAAACTGTTTTTT. It translates to CASSQVTQGGEKLFF.

The J gene is TRBJ1-4, the V gene TRBV19; 10 nucleotides agree with TRBD1. Trimming cost V 8 bases and J 0 bases; bases outside gene matches: 6. CDR1 is LNHDA, CDR2 SQIVND, per germline (reference sequence). The CDR3 is made up of 16 amino acids. This CDR3 is CASAGDRGSTNEKLFF. In DNA, the CDR3 is TGTGCCAGTGCCGGGGACAGGGGATCAACTAATGAAAAACTGTTTTTT.

The chain employs TRBV12-5 and TRBJ1-5, with a weak D call TRBD1 (5 bases). Germline assignment: CDR1 LGHNT and CDR2 FRNRAP. Between the trimmed V and J ends, which lost 3 bases and 1 base, there was a span of 16 bases. The CDR3 loop spans 17 amino acids. The CDR3 sequence: CASGLSRGRGSNQPQHF. The CDR3 DNA is TGTGCTAGTGGTTTATCTAGGGGAAGGGGAAGCAATCAGCCCCAGCATTTT. The variable domain in full, completed from reference TRBV12-5 and TRBJ1-5, reads DARVTQTPRHKVTEMGQEVTMRCQPILGHNTVFWYRQTMMQGLELLAYFRNRAPLDDSGMPKDRFSAEMPDATLATLKIQPSEPRDSAVYFCASGLSRGRGSNQPQHFGDGTRLSIL.

There are a few counts of this clone. This chain uses TRBV6-5 with TRBJ1-6, with D perhaps matching TRBD1 (6 bases). CDR1 is MNHEY, CDR2 SVGAGI, per germline. V was cut by 4 bases and J by 8 bases, with 12 bases left in between. This CDR3 is built from 14 residues. For the CDR3, the DNA is TGTGCCAGCAGTTGGACAGAAGGCGATTCACCCCTCCACTTT. Encoded protein: CASSWTEGDSPLHF.

The gene calls are TRBV6-6 and TRBJ1-1; 8 nucleotides align to TRBD1. Germline CDR1 and CDR2: MNHNY and SVGAGI (reference sequence). V was pared by 6 bases and J by 0 bases, with 6 bases of the junction left unmatched. The CDR3 contains 15 residues. CDR3 residues: CASRRQGNMNTEAFF. DNA for the CDR3: TGTGCCAGCAGGCGACAGGGGAACATGAACACTGAAGCTTTCTTT.

The chain joins TRBV7-2 to TRBJ1-2, with 10 nucleotides matching TRBD1. The CDR3 spans 14 residues. CDR1 and CDR2 (germline): SGHTA, FQGNSA. The trim removed 5 bases at V and 8 bases at J, leaving 8 bases unmatched. The CDR3 protein is CASSRRDRGRGYTF. DNA of the CDR3: TGTGCCAGCAGCCGTAGGGACAGGGGTCGCGGCTACACCTTC.

V is TRBV4-3 and J is TRBJ2-1; D remains unclear. Looked up from germline, CDR1 is LGHNA and CDR2 is YSLEER. V was trimmed by 0 bases and J by 7 bases, leaving 10 bases between them. The CDR3 length is 14 residues. Here the CDR3 DNA reads TGCGCCAGCAGCCAAGAACAACTATATAATGAGCAGTTCTTC. This encodes CASSQEQLYNEQFF.

The chain has TRBV11-2 and TRBJ1-5, with 7 bases matching TRBD1. Germline trimming cut 3 bases from V and 2 bases from J; bases unmatched to any gene: 4. The CDR3 contains 15 residues. Germline CDR1 is SGHAT and CDR2 is FQNNGV. The CDR3 sequence is CASSFNTGGNQPQHF. The DNA for the CDR3 is TGTGCCAGCAGCTTTAACACAGGGGGCAATCAGCCCCAGCATTTT.

The chain employs TRBV6-5 and TRBJ1-5; D is uncertain. The germline gives CDR1 MNHEY, CDR2 SVGAGI. This CDR3 contains 13 residues. Trimming left V 4 bases short and J 3 bases short, with 7 bases between. DNA of the CDR3: TGTGCCAGCAGTTGGGCCATCAATCAGCCCCAGCATTTT. Its translation: CASSWAINQPQHF.

V is TRBV2 and J is TRBJ1-1; D uncertain. The CDR3 has 13 residues. V was trimmed by 6 bases and J by 0 bases, leaving 8 bases between them. Germline loops: CDR1 SNHLY, CDR2 FYNNEI. DNA for the CDR3: TGTGCCAGCAGGGGCTGGGTGAACACTGAAGCTTTCTTT. Translation: CASRGWVNTEAFF.

This rearrangement joins TRBV5-4 to TRBJ2-7; possibly TRBD1 for D (6 bases). Trimming took off 0 bases at V and 0 bases at J, with 13 bases between the two ends. This CDR3 has 16 amino acids. CDR1 is SGHNT, CDR2 YYREEE, per germline (reference sequence). CDR3 DNA: TGTGCCAGCAGCTTGGATGGGACACCCAGCTCCTACGAGCAGTACTTC. Translation: CASSLDGTPSSYEQYF.